This T cell receptor beta chain was obtained from a study of blood T cell repertoires in COVID-19. Sequencing was performed with immunoSEQ multiplex PCR; in TCRdb, only in-frame clones are kept and a portion is missing. The repertoire includes 270,000 or so clones, 65% to 90% of them detected once, and roughly 14% sits in the top ten. V was clipped by 6 bases and J by 3 bases; unmatched bases: 4. This CDR3 has 13 residues. Germline lookup yields CDR1 MGHDK and CDR2 SYGVNS. Sequenced sample: peripheral blood. The sequence was obtained from a human donor in a cohort sampled during active COVID-19. The chain recombines TRBV25-1 with TRBJ2-7, with 8 bases lining up with TRBD1. The CDR3 region is CASRSTGGYEQYF. The CDR3, as DNA: TGTGCCAGCAGATCCACAGGGGGCTACGAGCAGTACTTC.